A selection of T cell receptor beta chains follows, all from one sample in a study of OX40 agonist ivuxolimab in advanced cancers. Sequenced by immunoSEQ multiplex PCR; TCRdb stores in-frame clones only, minus some. The table lists around 68,000 clones, over 65% of them singletons, with 0.6% to 0.85% in the top ten. The sample in question was CD4+ or CD8+ T cells sorted from blood, obtained in a trial of the OX40 agonist ivuxolimab. Receptors originate from an adult with an advanced solid tumor such as melanoma, head and neck, liver or kidney cancer. Both conserved end residues are part of each CDR3. Each record gives: clone size, D gene, J gene, V gene, CDR3 DNA, CDR3 protein. D genes are given only for firm matches. Size is omitted from some rows. Given values are once, few, many or a class for expanded clones.

clone_size: -; d_call: -; j_call: TRBJ2-7; v_call: TRBV4-3; cdr3_nt: TGCGCCAGCAGCCAAGGATTGGGCTACGAGCAGTACTTC; cdr3_aa: CASSQGLGYEQYF
clone_size: -; d_call: -; j_call: TRBJ1-1; v_call: TRBV7-8; cdr3_nt: TGTGCCAGCAGCCGGGGGGAGTGGAACACTGAAGCTTTCTTT; cdr3_aa: CASSRGEWNTEAFF
clone_size: -; d_call: TRBD1; j_call: TRBJ1-1; v_call: TRBV2; cdr3_nt: TGTGCCAGCACTCTGGACAGGGTGACTGAAGCTTTCTTT; cdr3_aa: CASTLDRVTEAFF
clone_size: -; d_call: -; j_call: TRBJ2-7; v_call: TRBV6-6; cdr3_nt: TGTGCCAGCAGTTACGAAAGGGCAGTTTATCACTACGAGCAGTACTTC; cdr3_aa: CASSYERAVYHYEQYF
clone_size: -; d_call: -; j_call: TRBJ1-5; v_call: TRBV18; cdr3_nt: TGTGCCAGCTCCCTCCAGAATAATCAGCCCCAGCATTTT; cdr3_aa: CASSLQNNQPQHF
clone_size: -; d_call: -; j_call: TRBJ1-5; v_call: TRBV5-1; cdr3_nt: TGCGCCAGCAGCTTTGGCCCGAACAGGGATCAGCCCCAGCATTTT; cdr3_aa: CASSFGPNRDQPQHF
clone_size: -; d_call: TRBD1; j_call: TRBJ1-3; v_call: TRBV9; cdr3_nt: TGTGCCAGCAGCGTAGGTCCAGGGGGACCTGGAAACACCATATATTTT; cdr3_aa: CASSVGPGGPGNTIYF
clone_size: few; d_call: -; j_call: TRBJ1-3; v_call: TRBV27; cdr3_nt: TGTGCCAGCAGTTTCCGCTCTGGAAACACCATATATTTT; cdr3_aa: CASSFRSGNTIYF
clone_size: once; d_call: -; j_call: TRBJ1-2; v_call: TRBV6-5; cdr3_nt: TGTGCCAGCAGTTACGGGGGGCCCAACTATGGCTACACCTTC; cdr3_aa: CASSYGGPNYGYTF
clone_size: -; d_call: TRBD1; j_call: TRBJ2-7; v_call: TRBV10-1; cdr3_nt: TGCGCCAGCAGTGATCCCGGGACAGGTTCCTACGAGCAGTACTTC; cdr3_aa: CASSDPGTGSYEQYF
clone_size: -; d_call: -; j_call: TRBJ1-1; v_call: TRBV18; cdr3_nt: TGTGCCAGCTCATCCGTGACTCGTGGCACTGAAGCTTTCTTT; cdr3_aa: CASSSVTRGTEAFF
clone_size: -; d_call: TRBD2; j_call: TRBJ2-1; v_call: TRBV5-4; cdr3_nt: TGTGCCAGCAGCCCAACTAGCGGGAACAATGAGCAGTTCTTC; cdr3_aa: CASSPTSGNNEQFF
clone_size: -; d_call: TRBD2; j_call: TRBJ2-5; v_call: TRBV4-1; cdr3_nt: TGCGCCAGCAGCCTGAGGTACCGGGAGGAAGAGACCCAGTACTTC; cdr3_aa: CASSLRYREEETQYF
clone_size: -; d_call: TRBD2; j_call: TRBJ2-1; v_call: TRBV7-9; cdr3_nt: TGTGCCAGCAGCCTTGGGACTAGCGTGGCCAATGAGCAGTTCTTC; cdr3_aa: CASSLGTSVANEQFF
clone_size: few; d_call: -; j_call: TRBJ1-4; v_call: TRBV7-8; cdr3_nt: TGTGCCAGCAGCTTAAGGGAGGGTAATGAAAAACTGTTTTTT; cdr3_aa: CASSLREGNEKLFF
clone_size: once; d_call: -; j_call: TRBJ2-7; v_call: TRBV5-6; cdr3_nt: TGTGCCAGCAGCTTAACAGGGCCCTACGAGCAGTACTTC; cdr3_aa: CASSLTGPYEQYF
clone_size: once; d_call: TRBD1; j_call: TRBJ1-2; v_call: TRBV11-2; cdr3_nt: TGTGCCAGCAGCTTAGAGAGGGGGCGAGATGGCTACACCTTC; cdr3_aa: CASSLERGRDGYTF
clone_size: -; d_call: -; j_call: TRBJ1-2; v_call: TRBV11-2; cdr3_nt: TGTGCCAGCAGCTTTTATCTCTATGGCTACACCTTC; cdr3_aa: CASSFYLYGYTF
clone_size: -; d_call: -; j_call: TRBJ2-6; v_call: TRBV6-5; cdr3_nt: TGTGCCAGCAGTTATTGGACTGGTACTGGGGCCAACGTCCTGACTTTC; cdr3_aa: CASSYWTGTGANVLTF
clone_size: -; d_call: -; j_call: TRBJ2-2; v_call: TRBV7-2; cdr3_nt: TGTGCCAGCAGCCCGACAAGGGCCGCCGGGGAGCTGTTTTTT; cdr3_aa: CASSPTRAAGELFF
clone_size: -; d_call: TRBD1; j_call: TRBJ2-4; v_call: TRBV9; cdr3_nt: TGTGCCAGCAGCGTAGCCGGGACAGGGGTCCAAAACATTCAGTACTTC; cdr3_aa: CASSVAGTGVQNIQYF
clone_size: -; d_call: -; j_call: TRBJ2-5; v_call: TRBV4-1; cdr3_nt: TGCGCCAGCAGCCAAGTTCTTGGGACCCAGTACTTC; cdr3_aa: CASSQVLGTQYF
clone_size: -; d_call: -; j_call: TRBJ2-1; v_call: TRBV4-3; cdr3_nt: TGCGCCAGCAGCCAAGGACTAGGGAAGTTCTTC; cdr3_aa: CASSQGLGKFF
clone_size: -; d_call: -; j_call: TRBJ1-6; v_call: TRBV6-1; cdr3_nt: TGTGCCAGCAGTTGGGACATAAATTCACCCCTCCACTTT; cdr3_aa: CASSWDINSPLHF
clone_size: -; d_call: TRBD2; j_call: TRBJ2-7; v_call: TRBV7-2; cdr3_nt: TGTGCCAGCGGGGCGGGGGTCTCCTACGAGCAGTACTTC; cdr3_aa: CASGAGVSYEQYF
clone_size: few; d_call: -; j_call: TRBJ2-3; v_call: TRBV9; cdr3_nt: TGTGCCAGCAGTGCCTATGGGAGCACAGATACGCAGTATTTT; cdr3_aa: CASSAYGSTDTQYF
clone_size: -; d_call: TRBD2; j_call: TRBJ2-3; v_call: TRBV18; cdr3_nt: TGTGCCAGCTCACGAACTAGCGGGGGGGCCTCAGCGGATACGCAGTATTTT; cdr3_aa: CASSRTSGGASADTQYF
clone_size: few; d_call: -; j_call: TRBJ1-1; v_call: TRBV9; cdr3_nt: TGTGCCAGCAGCGTAGCTGAGACTTCCCGGGCAGCTTTCTTT; cdr3_aa: CASSVAETSRAAFF